A selection of T cell receptor beta chains follows, all from one sample in a study of T cells after yellow fever vaccination. In TCRdb, the 5' RACE reads were re-called with MiXCR into one record per CDR3 protein. The repertoire holds a few hundred thousand distinct CDR3 sequences, about 3.5% seen once, with 20% to 25% in the top ten. The sequencing used PBMCs, collected on the day of the yellow fever booster vaccination. The receptors derive from a man between 18 and 29 years old who received the YFV17D yellow fever vaccine. Each CDR3 is given with its conserved first and last residue. The order of the fields is V gene, clone size, D gene, J gene, CDR3 protein, CDR3 DNA. The D gene is left open where the match is weak. Size is omitted from some rows. Given values are once, few, many or a class for expanded clones.

TRBV25-1,many,NA,TRBJ2-7,CASSRTGGREQYF,TGTGCCAGCAGCCGTACCGGAGGCCGAGAGCAGTACTTC
TRBV6-6,many,NA,TRBJ2-2,CASSYITGELFF,TGTGCCAGCAGTTACATTACCGGGGAGCTGTTTTTT
TRBV4-3,many,NA,TRBJ2-1,CASSQGRAREQFF,TGCGCCAGCAGCCAAGGGCGGGCACGTGAGCAGTTCTTC
TRBV28,many,NA,TRBJ1-2,CASSSISAVGRGYTF,TGTGCCAGCAGTTCGATAAGCGCGGTTGGGCGCGGCTACACCTTC
TRBV20-1,many,TRBD1,TRBJ1-1,CSARIPAGGRMNTEAFF,TGCAGTGCTAGGATCCCGGCAGGGGGCAGGATGAACACTGAAGCTTTCTTT
TRBV5-5,many,NA,TRBJ2-1,CASSVYGGAAYNEQFF,TGTGCCAGCAGCGTGTATGGGGGGGCGGCCTACAATGAGCAGTTCTTC
TRBV12-3/TRBV12-4,NA,NA,TRBJ1-4,CASQGDLTNEKLFF,TGTGCCAGCCAGGGAGACTTGACTAATGAAAAACTGTTTTTT
TRBV15,many,TRBD2,TRBJ2-3,CATSRVSSGTDTQYF,TGTGCCACCAGCAGAGTGAGTAGCGGGACAGATACGCAGTATTTT
TRBV5-1,many,NA,TRBJ2-2,CASSVGTDTGELFF,TGCGCCAGCAGCGTCGGGACTGACACCGGGGAGCTGTTTTTT
TRBV7-2,few,TRBD1,TRBJ1-2,CASSWKTGQGNGYTF,TGTGCCAGCAGCTGGAAAACTGGACAGGGGAACGGCTACACCTTC
TRBV7-6,NA,NA,TRBJ2-3,CASSPRGSDTQYF,TGTGCCAGCAGCCCGAGGGGGTCAGATACGCAGTATTTT
TRBV12-3/TRBV12-4,many,NA,TRBJ1-1,CASSLFLFEAFF,TGTGCCAGCAGTTTGTTTTTGTTTGAAGCTTTCTTT